The 26 T cell receptor beta chains below all came from one sample that was sequenced in a study of T cell changes during pregnancy in multiple sclerosis. The data were produced by immunoSEQ multiplex PCR, yet TCRdb's version contains in-frame clones alone and is incomplete. The sample records 70,000 to 95,000 clones, 89% being singletons. This material consisted of peripheral blood, taken before pregnancy. Receptors were obtained from a female donor with multiple sclerosis, enrolled in a pregnancy study.

V is TRBV7-6 and J is TRBJ1-2; D uncertain. V was pared by 3 bases and J by 3 bases, with 11 bases between. Germline V gene lookup returns CDR1 SGHVS and CDR2 FNYEAQ. CDR3 length: 14 amino acids. The CDR3 nucleotides read TGTGCCAGCAGCTTGAGGGCCGGGGACTATGGCTACACCTTC. It is translated as CASSLRAGDYGYTF.

This sequence joins TRBV5-6 and TRBJ1-6; TRBD1 agrees at 7 bases. The V and J ends lost 0 bases and 7 bases, in that order; junction bases with no gene match: 4. CDR3 length: 15 residues. CDR1 and CDR2 from the germline V gene are SGHDT and YYEEEE. CDR3 sequence (DNA): TGTGCCAGCAGCTTGGGCAAGGGGGCCAATTCACCCCTCCACTTT. It specifies CASSLGKGANSPLHF. The complete variable domain, with remaining parts taken from reference TRBV5-6 and TRBJ1-6, reads DAGVTQSPTHLIKTRGQQVTLRCSPKSGHDTVSWYQQALGQGPQFIFQYYEEEERQRGNFPDRFSGHQFPNYSSELNVNALLLGDSALYLCASSLGKGANSPLHFGNGTRLTVT.

The chain links TRBV5-1 to TRBJ1-2, with a tentative D call TRBD1 (6 bases). The V end lost 5 bases, the J end lost 6 bases, and 23 bases lay between the germline ends. The CDR3 covers 16 residues. Germline CDR1 reads SGHRS; CDR2 reads YFSETQ. CDR3 nucleotides: TGCGCCAGCAGAGAAAAAACACAGGGCCTCGGTCATGGCTACACCTTC. Its translation is CASREKTQGLGHGYTF.

The genes are TRBV2 and TRBJ2-1, with 11 positions matching TRBD2. The trim removed 1 base at V and 7 bases at J, leaving 6 bases unmatched. Germline V CDR1 and CDR2: SNHLY, FYNNEI. The CDR3 has 16 amino acids. The CDR3 is CASSEVGLAGRNEQFF. The CDR3 DNA reads TGTGCCAGCAGTGAAGTCGGACTAGCGGGTCGGAATGAGCAGTTCTTC.

V gene TRBV18 combines with J gene TRBJ1-4; 8 bases map to TRBD1. The CDR3 loop spans 18 amino acids. With 1 base clipped from V and 3 bases from J, the junction kept 10 bases outside the gene matches. Looked up from germline, CDR1 is KGHSH and CDR2 is LQKENI. CDR3 amino acids: CASSPRAGQGPSNEKLFF. DNA for the CDR3: TGTGCCAGCTCACCACGGGCTGGACAGGGCCCATCTAATGAAAAACTGTTTTTT.

This clone was detected only once. Here the CDR3 DNA reads TGTGCCAGTAGCCAGAACCGGGACACCCACAATGAGCAGTTCTTC. Translated: CASSQNRDTHNEQFF. The V gene is TRBV19, the J gene TRBJ2-1, with a weak D call TRBD1 (6 bases). V lost 6 bases and J 5 bases, leaving 17 bases between the germline ends. CDR1 LNHDA and CDR2 SQIVND come from the germline V gene (reference sequence). CDR3 length: 15 amino acids. The entire variable domain, with the rest obtained from reference TRBV19 and TRBJ2-1, is as follows: DGGITQSPKYLFRKEGQNVTLSCEQNLNHDAMYWYRQDPGQGLRLIYYSQIVNDFQKGDIAEGYSVSREKKESFPLTVTSAQKNPTAFYLCASSQNRDTHNEQFFGPGTRLTVL.

J is TRBJ1-2 and V is TRBV5-6; weak D call: TRBD1 (5 bases). With 4 bases removed from V and 7 bases from J, the gap between germline ends came to 14 bases. This CDR3 has 13 amino acids. Germline values: CDR1 SGHDT, CDR2 YYEEEE. In DNA, the CDR3 is TGTGCCAGCAGCCCTGACAGTGTTGGTGGCTACACCTTC. It yields the protein CASSPDSVGGYTF.

The chain uses TRBV5-1 and TRBJ2-1, with TRBD1 identical over 10 bases. CDR3 length equals 15 residues. J gave up 6 bases and V 1 base, and 4 bases lay outside the gene matches. Germline lookup yields CDR1 SGHRS and CDR2 YFSETQ. In DNA, the CDR3 is TGCGCCAGCAGCTTGCGAGGGACAGGGGTCAATGAGCAGTTCTTC. Amino acids: CASSLRGTGVNEQFF.

This clone was observed once. J is TRBJ2-1 and V is TRBV28; D is possibly TRBD2 (6 bases). This CDR3 has 17 amino acids. Looked up from germline, CDR1 is MDHEN and CDR2 is SYDVKM. Trimming pared 6 bases from V and 0 bases from J, leaving 18 bases between. The CDR3 nucleotides are TGTGCCAGCAGCGGGGTGGGCGGGGAAAGCTCCTACAATGAGCAGTTCTTC. Its protein product is CASSGVGGESSYNEQFF.

The chain has TRBV11-3 and TRBJ2-1, with no clear D. V was cut by 6 bases and J by 0 bases, with 12 bases left in between. The CDR3 spans 15 residues. Germline-derived CDR1 and CDR2 are SGHNT and YENEEA. The CDR3 DNA follows: TGTGCCAGCAGTCCCGACTTCCGCTCCTACAATGAGCAGTTCTTC. Amino acids: CASSPDFRSYNEQFF.

This chain connects TRBV5-1 to TRBJ1-1; 9 bases map to TRBD1. The germline V gene encodes CDR1 SGHRS and CDR2 YFSETQ. Trimming at V came to 8 bases and at J to 0 bases, leaving 8 bases not matched to a gene. There are 15 residues in the CDR3. CDR3 coding DNA: TGCGCCAGTAACAGGGGGCCGGTTATGAACACTGAAGCTTTCTTT. It translates to CASNRGPVMNTEAFF.

The V call is TRBV4-1, the J call TRBJ1-2; TRBD1 matches 8 bases. V gave up 2 bases and J gave up 9 bases; unmatched junction bases: 14. The germline gives CDR1 MGHRA, CDR2 YSYEKL. This CDR3 comprises 16 residues. CDR3 DNA: TGCGCCAGCAGCCAATCTAGGGACAGGCCATCGGGTAGCTACACCTTC. Residues: CASSQSRDRPSGSYTF.

The V gene is TRBV29-1, the J gene TRBJ1-1; D not certain. Per germline, CDR1 SQVTM and CDR2 ANQGSEA. The CDR3 sequence is 10 residues long. The ends were cut back, 7 bases at V and 1 base at J, with 4 bases in the middle. CDR3 nucleotides: TGCAGCGCCCGGAACACTGAAGCTTTCTTT. Its translation: CSARNTEAFF.

CDR3 sequence: CASSLIGQATYEQYF. The CDR3 bases are TGTGCCAGCAGCTTAATCGGACAGGCTACCTACGAGCAGTACTTC. The V and J genes are TRBV7-2 and TRBJ2-7; 7 positions agree with TRBD1. This CDR3 region has 15 residues. V lost 2 bases to trimming and J lost 2 bases; unmatched junction nucleotides: 6. Germline assignment: CDR1 SGHTA and CDR2 FQGNSA. The whole variable domain, filled in from reference TRBV7-2 and TRBJ2-7, reads GAGVSQSPSNKVTEKGKDVELRCDPISGHTALYWYRQSLGQGLEFLIYFQGNSAPDKSGLPSDRFSAERTGGSVSTLTIQRTQQEDSAVYLCASSLIGQATYEQYFGPGTRLTVT.

This sequence joins TRBV5-4 and TRBJ1-1; 8 bases match TRBD1. The CDR3 is 13 amino acids. Germline CDR1 SGHNT, CDR2 YYREEE (reference sequence). The ends lost 5 bases at V and 1 base at J; junction bases unmatched: 1. In nucleotides, the CDR3 is TGTGCCAGCAGGGGACAGGCGAACACTGAAGCTTTCTTT. Its protein is CASRGQANTEAFF.

The genes are TRBV19 and TRBJ1-1; possibly TRBD1 for D (6 bases). V dropped 7 bases and J dropped 3 bases, with 15 bases sitting between them. CDR3 length: 14 residues. The germline CDR1 and CDR2 sequences are LNHDA and SQIVND (reference sequence). CDR3 sequence (DNA): TGTGCCAGTACCCCCGGGGGGGCATACACTGAAGCTTTCTTT. Protein product: CASTPGGAYTEAFF.

This chain links TRBV5-1 with TRBJ1-2; D may be TRBD1 (5 bases). The germline gives CDR1 SGHRS, CDR2 YFSETQ. V lost 4 bases and J lost 6, with 19 bases in between. CDR3 length equals 15 residues. Written as DNA, the CDR3 is TGCGCCAGCAGCCCGGATGGGGACTTCTTAGATGGCTACACCTTC. This codes for CASSPDGDFLDGYTF.

V and J are TRBV5-6 and TRBJ1-2; the D is unclear. There are 13 residues in the CDR3. Trimming shortened V by 1 base and J by 6 bases, and 10 bases separated the two germline ends. CDR1 and CDR2 from the germline V gene are SGHDT and YYEEEE. CDR3 DNA sequence: TGTGCCAGCAGCTTGAGAGGGTTTGATGGCTACACCTTC. Translation: CASSLRGFDGYTF.

The rearrangement links TRBV2 to TRBJ2-3, with 7 nucleotides matching TRBD1. The CDR3 runs to 14 residues. V lost 7 bases, J lost 10 bases, and 14 bases stayed unmatched. Germline CDR1 reads SNHLY; CDR2 reads FYNNEI. The CDR3 nucleotides are TGTGCCAGCAACGGGGACAGTTTCATTGATGCGCAGTATTTT. Protein product: CASNGDSFIDAQYF.

This sequence joins TRBV11-2 and TRBJ2-2; 8 positions agree with TRBD2. This CDR3 comprises 16 residues. V lost 3 bases to trimming and J lost 4 bases; unmatched junction nucleotides: 7. From germline, CDR1 is SGHAT and CDR2 FQNNGV. CDR3: CASSFPPGGSTGELFF. CDR3 sequence (DNA): TGTGCCAGCAGCTTTCCCCCGGGGGGGAGCACCGGGGAGCTGTTTTTT.

V usage is TRBV2 and J usage is TRBJ2-3; D gene unclear. Germline lookup yields CDR1 SNHLY and CDR2 FYNNEI. This CDR3 has 12 residues. With 8 bases removed from V and 6 bases from J, the gap between germline ends came to 12 bases. Here the CDR3 reads CASGLLVDTQYF. The CDR3 DNA sequence: TGTGCCAGCGGGCTTCTGGTGGATACGCAGTATTTT. Using reference TRBV2 and TRBJ2-3 for the parts outside the CDR3, the full variable domain is EPEVTQTPSHQVTQMGQEVILRCVPISNHLYFYWYRQILGQKVEFLVSFYNNEISEKSEIFDDQFSVERPDGSNFTLKIRSTKLEDSAMYFCASGLLVDTQYFGPGTRLTVL.

A single count supports this clone. V and J are TRBV6-5 and TRBJ1-3; a weak D match, TRBD1 (5 bases). V was shortened by 0 bases and J by 0 bases, with 9 bases between the two germline ends. Germline values: CDR1 MNHEY, CDR2 SVGAGI. The CDR3 consists of 16 residues. The CDR3 loop reads CASSYSGQDSGNTIYF. CDR3 DNA: TGTGCCAGCAGTTACTCGGGGCAGGACTCTGGAAACACCATATATTTT.

The V gene is TRBV7-2, the J gene TRBJ1-2; TRBD1 matches 7 bases. Trimming removed 3 bases from V and 7 bases from J; junction bases left unmatched: 5. The CDR3 spans 13 residues. Per germline, CDR1 SGHTA and CDR2 FQGNSA. Written as DNA, the CDR3 is TGTGCCAGCAGCTTGAGACAGGGAGGTGGCTACACCTTC. As protein: CASSLRQGGGYTF. The whole variable domain, remainder taken from reference TRBV7-2 and TRBJ1-2, is GAGVSQSPSNKVTEKGKDVELRCDPISGHTALYWYRQSLGQGLEFLIYFQGNSAPDKSGLPSDRFSAERTGGSVSTLTIQRTQQEDSAVYLCASSLRQGGGYTFGSGTRLTVV.

The chain joins TRBV2 to TRBJ1-6; D remains unclear. The V end lost 4 bases, the J end lost 7 bases, and 14 bases lay between the germline ends. The germline V gene encodes CDR1 SNHLY and CDR2 FYNNEI. CDR3 length equals 15 residues. For the CDR3, the DNA is TGTGCCAGCAGTGTGACTGGGAGGGAGAATTCACCCCTCCACTTT. It encodes CASSVTGRENSPLHF.

This clone was counted once. CDR3 amino acids: CASSSDRGTPEQYF. The CDR3 bases are TGTGCCAGTAGTTCCGACAGAGGAACCCCCGAGCAGTACTTC. V usage is TRBV19 and J usage is TRBJ2-7; TRBD1 might be the D (5 bases). The CDR3 covers 14 residues. Germline V gene sequence: CDR1 LNHDA, CDR2 SQIVND (reference sequence). The V and J ends lost 5 bases and 6 bases respectively, with 17 bases between them. Full variable domain (outside the CDR3, taken from reference TRBV19 and TRBJ2-7): DGGITQSPKYLFRKEGQNVTLSCEQNLNHDAMYWYRQDPGQGLRLIYYSQIVNDFQKGDIAEGYSVSREKKESFPLTVTSAQKNPTAFYLCASSSDRGTPEQYFGPGTRLTVT.

This clone was recorded only once. J is TRBJ1-2 and V is TRBV11-2; 7 bases fit TRBD1. In germline, CDR1 is SGHAT, CDR2 FQNNGV. This CDR3 has 14 residues. After removal of 5 bases from V and 0 bases from J, the junction contained 3 bases not matched to a gene. CDR3 DNA: TGTGCCAGCAGCACGGACAGGACTAACTATGGCTACACCTTC. Amino acid sequence: CASSTDRTNYGYTF.